The T cell receptor beta chain under discussion was sequenced for a study of T cell responses to AZD1222 COVID-19 vaccine. Overall study: Pooling covered second doses at about 4 or about 12 weeks.

Clones were read by immunoSEQ multiplex PCR, and TCRdb kept only the in-frame ones, dropping some. The sample contains 90,000 to 100,000 clones, 85% to 90% of which appear only once. A remark on this clone: Its antigen is unknown.

Study-wide results and caveats: Nearly half of spike-specific TCRs reportedly target unmutated variant regions. A mostly white British donor set with more females was recruited, and clonal diversity was possibly underestimated.

The V gene's germline CDR1 is LGHNA and CDR2 YSLEER. The CDR3 consists of 16 residues. V was clipped by 3 bases and J by 3 bases, with 18 bases between them. The chain joins TRBV4-3 to TRBJ2-7, with D possibly being TRBD1 (6 bases). Source: peripheral blood, taken on day 0 of AZD1222 vaccination. The receptor was derived from an adult in good health. CDR3 amino acids: CASSQVQGPSSYEQYF. The DNA for the CDR3 is TGCGCCAGCAGCCAGGTACAGGGCCCCTCCAGCTACGAGCAGTACTTC.